This entry features one T cell receptor (beta chain) sequence. The V gene's germline CDR1 is SGHRS and CDR2 YFSETQ. V lost 2 bases and J lost 10; bases outside the gene matches: 7. CDR3 length: 13 amino acids. This entry belongs to a study of cytomegalovirus exposure and HLA in healthy donors. PCR was performed using 60 Vbeta and 13 Jbeta primers. Profiling relied on immunoSEQ multiplex PCR, and the TCRdb table lists in-frame clones only, not all of them. The data hold fewer than 130,000 clones, with 86% observed a single time. The TCR sequence derives from a man aged 35 to 55 in good health and CMV-seronegative. The chain links TRBV5-1 to TRBJ1-1; 8 positions match TRBD1. Sequencing was performed on PBMCs. CDR3 sequence (DNA): TGCGCCAGCAGCTTCGACGGCACAGGGGGAGCTTTCTTT. Amino acids: CASSFDGTGGAFF.